This TCR beta chain was identified during a study of cytomegalovirus exposure and HLA in healthy donors. Concerning this clone itself: The sample contains more than one DNA sequence encoding this CDR3.

Repertoires were generated with immunoSEQ multiplex PCR, while TCRdb's copy carries only in-frame clones and drops some. Here the sample spans about 360,000 clones, about nine tenths being singletons. Sequenced input: PBMCs. The TCR was taken from a young woman in good health and CMV-seronegative.

DNA of the CDR3: TGCGCCAGCAGCCAAGTGGGGCGTGAGACCCAGTACTTC. Its translation is CASSQVGRETQYF. The chain has TRBV4-1 and TRBJ2-5; D possibly corresponds to TRBD1 (5 bases). This CDR3 spans 13 amino acids. Trimming cost V 1 base and J 5 bases, with 8 bases left between them. Germline CDR1 is MGHRA and CDR2 is YSYEKL.